This TCR beta chain originates from a study of blood T cell repertoires in COVID-19. Study overall: Italy, Spain and the United States were the sources of the convalescent and acute COVID-19 samples. PBMCs, B-cell-depleted T cells, or T cells were the source of the cDNA or gDNA that made up the material.

The CDR3 contains 14 residues. Germline values: CDR1 LNHDA, CDR2 SQIVND (reference sequence). V was trimmed by 1 base and J by 3 bases, leaving 7 bases between them. As handled by the study authors: Reference gene primer amplification in the assay estimated nucleated cell counts. Sequencing was performed with immunoSEQ multiplex PCR; in TCRdb, only in-frame clones are kept and a portion is missing. V, J and clone size are those of that table, while D and trimming were read from the DNA. The sample records some 220,000 clones, nearly 90% being singletons. Sequenced sample: peripheral blood. The sequence was collected from a woman under 30 who had recovered from COVID-19. This chain uses TRBV19 with TRBJ2-1; D is uncertain. The CDR3 bases are TGTGCCAGTAGTATAGGGGCTAACTACAATGAGCAGTTCTTC. The encoded protein is CASSIGANYNEQFF.